This T cell receptor (beta chain) comes out of a study of beta chain features in type 1 diabetes. Study results and caveats: Significant though moderate, a shortening of TCRB CDR3s appeared in all four CD4+ subsets of Type 1 diabetes patients.

TCRB transcripts that were expressed got sequenced, as all of the isolated RNA had been reverse transcribed. The protocol was immunoSEQ multiplex PCR, while the TCRdb copy is restricted to in-frame clones and leaves out a portion. The sample lists some 290,000 clones; less than 30% were seen once. With V trimmed by 3 bases and J by 4 bases, 4 bases remained unmatched. The CDR3 sequence is 14 residues long. From germline, CDR1 is SGDLS and CDR2 YYNGEE. This clone was observed a handful of times. The antigen remains unidentified. The receptor's source is a woman aged 25-40 years with type 1 diabetes. Input material: naive CD4+ T cells from blood. The V call is TRBV9, the J call TRBJ2-1; 7 bases agree with TRBD2. CDR3 sequence reads: CASSARTSYNEQFF. CDR3 coding DNA: TGTGCCAGCAGCGCCCGGACTAGTTACAATGAGCAGTTCTTC.